This is a list of T cell receptor beta chains from one sample in a study of cytomegalovirus exposure and HLA in healthy donors. Using immunoSEQ multiplex PCR, the repertoire was profiled, and TCRdb retains in-frame clones only, with some absent. This sample has around 230,000 clones; 80% to 90% occur once, and the top ten carry 0.24%. Input material: PBMCs. Receptors originate from a girl aged 2-9 years in good health and CMV-seronegative. Each CDR3 is given with its conserved first and last residue. D genes are given only for firm matches. Expanded clones get a size class; other rows say once, few or many, or leave the size out.

j_call v_call clone_size d_call cdr3_nt cdr3_aa
TRBJ1-1 TRBV11-3 - - TGTGCCAGCAGCTTACAGGGGAACACTGAAGCTTTCTTT CASSLQGNTEAFF
TRBJ1-2 TRBV2 - TRBD1 TGTGCCAGCAGTCGACAGGGGCTCTATGGCTACACCTTC CASSRQGLYGYTF
TRBJ2-1 TRBV29-1 few - TGCAGCGTGCGACATGGGCCCCACAATGAGCAGTTCTTC CSVRHGPHNEQFF
TRBJ2-3 TRBV11-2 - TRBD2 TGTGCCAGCAGCGGCACGGGGGCGGGGGGGCCAGCAGATACGCAGTATTTT CASSGTGAGGPADTQYF
TRBJ2-7 TRBV9 once TRBD1 TGTGCCAGCAGCCCAAGACAGGGGGCCTACGAGCAGTACTTC CASSPRQGAYEQYF
TRBJ2-2 TRBV7-9 - TRBD2 TGTGCCAGCAGCCCGACTAGCGCGAACACCGGGGAGCTGTTTTTT CASSPTSANTGELFF
TRBJ2-3 TRBV30 - TRBD2 TGTGCCTGGAGTGGAACTAGCGGGGTCACAGATACGCAGTATTTT CAWSGTSGVTDTQYF
TRBJ2-1 TRBV29-1 few TRBD2 TGCAGCGTTGAAGATCTTATTAGCGGGAGAGTCTACAATGAGCAGTTCTTC CSVEDLISGRVYNEQFF
TRBJ2-1 TRBV4-1 - - TGCGCCAGCAGCCAAGATGGCGCGGGTTCCTACAATGAGCAGTTCTTC CASSQDGAGSYNEQFF
TRBJ2-5 TRBV9 - TRBD1 TGTGCCAGCAGCCAAAGGGGGCGCGGGGAGACCCAGTACTTC CASSQRGRGETQYF
TRBJ2-7 TRBV29-1 - - TGCAGCGTTTTAGAGGGTCAGAAGCAGTACTTC CSVLEGQKQYF
TRBJ1-2 TRBV7-2 - - TGTGCCAGCAGCTCCTACAGGGAAGTAAGATATGGCTACACCTTC CASSSYREVRYGYTF
TRBJ2-7 TRBV5-1 - TRBD1 TGCGCCAGCAGCTTCCGGGACAGATCCTACGAGCAGTACTTC CASSFRDRSYEQYF
TRBJ1-3 TRBV7-2 - - TGTGCCAGCTATTTTTGCAGGGCTCCCTCTGGAAACACCATATATTTT CASYFCRAPSGNTIYF
TRBJ2-1 TRBV5-4 - - TGTGCCAGCAGCTTGGCGGCCCAGGGTGACCGTGAGCAGTTCTTC CASSLAAQGDREQFF
TRBJ1-5 TRBV4-1 - - TGCGCCAGCAGCCAAGATTTTGGACAGAGCAATCAGCCCCAGCATTTT CASSQDFGQSNQPQHF
TRBJ2-7 TRBV7-9 - TRBD1 TGTGCCAGCAGCTCGGGACAGGGGGCTGCACCGTTCCACGAGCAGTACTTC CASSSGQGAAPFHEQYF
TRBJ2-3 TRBV4-1 - TRBD1 TGCGCCAGCAGCCAAGAAGGGAGACAGGGGACAGATACGCAGTATTTT CASSQEGRQGTDTQYF
TRBJ1-4 TRBV6-6 - TRBD1 TGTGCCAGCAGTAGGGACGGGACAGGTTGGGAAAAACTGTTTTTT CASSRDGTGWEKLFF
TRBJ1-6 TRBV5-4 - - TGTGCCAGCAGCTCTAGAACAGGGAATTCACCCCTCCACTTT CASSSRTGNSPLHF
TRBJ1-6 TRBV5-1 - - TGCGCCAGCAGCTTGGTAGCGGGTGCCAATTCACCCCTCCACTTT CASSLVAGANSPLHF
TRBJ1-6 TRBV5-1 - - TGCGCCAGCAGCCGACAGTCCTCAAGTACAAATTCACCCCTCCACTTT CASSRQSSSTNSPLHF
TRBJ2-3 TRBV7-2 - TRBD2 TGTGCCAGCAGCCCTAGGCGACTAGCGGGAGCAGATACGCAGTATTTT CASSPRRLAGADTQYF
TRBJ2-5 TRBV6-5 - - TGTGCCAGCAGTTACACCCCAAACAGTTGGGAGACCCAGTACTTC CASSYTPNSWETQYF
TRBJ1-5 TRBV19 - - TGTGCCAGTAGTATACACAATCAGCCCCAGCATTTT CASSIHNQPQHF
TRBJ2-2 TRBV5-4 - TRBD1 TGTGCCAGCAGCTTGAACTACAGGGGAACCGGGGAGCTGTTTTTT CASSLNYRGTGELFF
TRBJ1-3 TRBV9 few - TGTGCCAGCAGCGGGAGCCCCACCCTGGGGGCGCAAACCCCCGGAAACACCATATATTTT CASSGSPTLGAQTPGNTIYF
TRBJ1-6 TRBV15 - TRBD1 TGTGCCACCAGCGGGGGACAGGTTATTAATTCACCCCTCCACTTT CATSGGQVINSPLHF
TRBJ1-4 TRBV19 once - TGTGCCAGTAGGGGGAGGCCCGCCCGAAATGAAAAACTGTTTTTT CASRGRPARNEKLFF
TRBJ1-3 TRBV2 - TRBD1 TGTGCCAGCAGTGAAGATAGACAGGGAGACACCATATATTTT CASSEDRQGDTIYF
TRBJ1-1 TRBV11-2 once TRBD1 TGTGCCAGCAGCTTAGAGTTAGGGGGCGAGAGCACTGAAGCTTTCTTT CASSLELGGESTEAFF
TRBJ2-1 TRBV2 - TRBD1 TGTGCCAGCAGTGGAACAGGGGGTACTGAGCAGTTCTTC CASSGTGGTEQFF
TRBJ1-2 TRBV7-9 - - TGTGCCAGCAGCTTAGACGCGGGGCCCTCATATGGCTACACCTTC CASSLDAGPSYGYTF
TRBJ1-6 TRBV19 - - TGTGCCAGTAGTACCGTTGGTGGAGGGCCCTGGACCTATAATTCACCCCTCCACTTT CASSTVGGGPWTYNSPLHF
TRBJ1-2 TRBV29-1 once - TGCAGCGCGACAGTGTGCTACACCTTC CSATVCYTF
TRBJ2-3 TRBV19 - TRBD2 TGTGCCAGTAGCATGCGGGGGGCAACAGATACGCAGTATTTT CASSMRGATDTQYF
TRBJ2-6 TRBV5-1 - TRBD1 TGCGCCAGCAGCAAAGGGACAGGGTTATTTGGGGCCAACGTCCTGACTTTC CASSKGTGLFGANVLTF
TRBJ2-7 TRBV5-4 once - TGTGCCAGCACCCCGGTGGGGGGTTCCTACGAGCAGTACTTC CASTPVGGSYEQYF
TRBJ2-7 TRBV5-8 - - TGTGCCAGCAGCTTGTTCAGGGGAGCGATCAGCTCCTACGAGCAGTACTTC CASSLFRGAISSYEQYF
TRBJ2-7 TRBV5-4 - - TGTGCCAGCAGCTTAAACAGGGTCACCTACGAGCAGTACTTC CASSLNRVTYEQYF
TRBJ1-3 TRBV30 - - TGTGCCTGGAGTCGGGGGAGGTCTGGAAACACCATATATTTT CAWSRGRSGNTIYF
TRBJ1-3 TRBV2 - - TGTGCCAGCAGTTTAGCGCCGGCCTCTGGAAACACCATATATTTT CASSLAPASGNTIYF
TRBJ2-4 TRBV5-1 - TRBD1 TGCGCCAGCAGCTTGGGTTGGACAGGGTGGAACATTCAGTACTTC CASSLGWTGWNIQYF
TRBJ1-2 TRBV4-1 - - TGCGCCAGCAGCGACGGGACAACGCGCTATGGCTACACCTTC CASSDGTTRYGYTF
TRBJ2-1 TRBV6-6 - TRBD2 TGTGCCAGCAGTTTAGCGGGGGGGCTCGTATACAATGAGCAGTTCTTC CASSLAGGLVYNEQFF
TRBJ2-7 TRBV6-1 - TRBD1 TGTGCCAGCACCCCGGACAGGGTAGGCTACGAGCAGTACTTC CASTPDRVGYEQYF
TRBJ1-1 TRBV9 - TRBD1 TGTGCCAGCAGCGGGGGACAGGCGAACACTGAAGCTTTCTTT CASSGGQANTEAFF
TRBJ1-6 TRBV5-1 once TRBD1 TGCGCCAGCAGCACGGCACAGGGGGAGAATTCACCCCTCCACTTT CASSTAQGENSPLHF
TRBJ1-1 TRBV29-1 - - TGCAGCGTTCGGGGGGCGAACACTGAAGCTTTCTTT CSVRGANTEAFF
TRBJ1-2 TRBV5-5 - - TGTGCCAGCAACCCGACAGGAGGCGGCTACACCTTC CASNPTGGGYTF
TRBJ2-1 TRBV9 - TRBD1 TGTGCCAGCAGCGTAGGGGGACAGGCCTCCTACAATGAGCAGTTCTTC CASSVGGQASYNEQFF
TRBJ2-5 TRBV27 - TRBD2 TGTGCCAGCAGTCGAGGGACTAGCGGGGGACGGCAAGAGACCCAGTACTTC CASSRGTSGGRQETQYF